This TCR beta chain was documented in a study of blood T cell repertoires in COVID-19 (dated by TCRdb to the early 2020s). Turning to the overall study: Collaborator samples came from the United States, Italy and Spain and covered acute and convalescent phases of COVID-19. The prospective study material was composed of cDNA or gDNA derived from T cells, B-cell-depleted T cells, or PBMCs. Deeply sampled blood TCRbeta repertoires from subjects exposed to, actively infected with, or recovered from COVID-19 were included in the dataset. The repertoires were released in a freely available public database meant as a resource for research on the immune response to SARS-CoV-2. The samples were drawn from the first 160 participants of the ongoing ImmuneRACE study and from more than 1,000 subjects provided by 6 global collaborators. Nearly every sample came with metadata listing a de-identified subject ID, COVID-19 status, age in years and sex. Where HLA class I and class II types were available, the types were taken from metadata supplied by the sample provider, not from assay-based typing.

TCRbeta CDR3 regions were amplified from genomic DNA using the immunoSEQ Assay, a bias-controlled multiplex PCR. Regarding the original processing steps: Nucleated cell counts per sample were estimated from amplification of reference gene primers within the assay. Sequence reads were collapsed and filtered to measure the absolute abundance of every unique TCRbeta CDR3 rearrangement. For each sample, productive Simpson clonality was calculated as the square root of Simpson's diversity index across productive rearrangements. The source is immuneACCESS, and TCRdb retained only in-frame sequences with V and J called. Part of the clones is not carried over; for the studies checked, unresolved V genes explain less than half of this, and the remainder is unexplained. V, J and clone size derive from that table, while D and trimming were established from the DNA sequence. Here the sample has around 100,000 clones; roughly 88% occur a single time. Clones ranked in the top ten supply around 6.5% of the sample.

The study at large found these results: How much clinical and demographic metadata was included differed by source and by participant, and the metadata was provided uncurated.

CDR1 KGHSH and CDR2 LQKENI are derived from the germline V gene. Trimming takes 3 bases from V and 2 bases from J, and the germline ends sit 10 bases apart. Inclusive of the bounding cysteine and phenylalanine, the CDR3 is 14 residues long. Here the CDR3 DNA is all that survives: 42 bases in frame from base 1. Each collaborating institution followed its own protocols to collect whole blood in K2EDTA tubes. For TCRbeta analysis, collaborators shipped samples in one of three forms: frozen whole blood, isolated PBMCs, or DNA extracted from either of those sample types. This clone has a single count. The antigen this receptor binds is unknown. Base qualities are not recorded, but no much larger clone differs from it by a single base.

The sample taken for sequencing was peripheral blood. The clonotype originates from a woman in her fifties or sixties with acute or convalescent COVID-19. Recombination connected TRBV18 to TRBJ1-2; D gene: possibly TRBD1, on 6 matching bases. The DNA sequence follows: TGTGCCAGCTCACCGGACAGTATGAACTATGGCTACACCTTC. Translated, it gives CASSPDSMNYGYTF.